This T cell receptor beta chain appears in the sequencing data of a study of shared clonotypes between healthy human individuals. Study findings and constraints: Few donors limited the genetic and exposure-history diversity represented.

This CDR3 is 13 amino acids long. V was clipped by 5 bases and J by 1 base, with 7 bases between them. Germline V lookup: CDR1 MDHEN, CDR2 SYDVKM. Terminally differentiated effector memory CD45RA+ cells were left out of the naive CD8 fraction, which was CD45RO-negative and positively selected for CCR7. Every one of the donors was a Caucasian adult that lived in Nashville, Tennessee. Assay: immunoSEQ multiplex PCR; the TCRdb copy retains only in-frame clones and omits some. The table lists 560,000 or so clones, 95% to 97% of them singletons. About this clone itself: Its target is not known.

Sequencing was carried out using naive CD8+ T cells sorted from blood. V usage is TRBV28 and J usage is TRBJ2-3; D unclear. The TCR was taken from a woman in her 30s in good health. CDR3 sequence: CASSPGGTDTQYF. CDR3 coding DNA: TGTGCCAGCAGTCCTGGGGGCACAGATACGCAGTATTTT.